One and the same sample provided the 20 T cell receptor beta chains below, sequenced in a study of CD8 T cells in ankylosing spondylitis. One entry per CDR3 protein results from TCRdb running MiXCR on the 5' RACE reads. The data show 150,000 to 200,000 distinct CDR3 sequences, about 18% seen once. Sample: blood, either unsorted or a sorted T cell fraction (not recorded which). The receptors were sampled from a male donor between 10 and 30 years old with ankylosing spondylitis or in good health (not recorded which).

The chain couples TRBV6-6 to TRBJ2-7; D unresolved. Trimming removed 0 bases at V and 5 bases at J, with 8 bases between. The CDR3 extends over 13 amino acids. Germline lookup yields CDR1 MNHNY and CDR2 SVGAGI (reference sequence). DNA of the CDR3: TGTGCCAGCAGTTACTCGACATGGGACGAGCAGTACTTC. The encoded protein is CASSYSTWDEQYF.

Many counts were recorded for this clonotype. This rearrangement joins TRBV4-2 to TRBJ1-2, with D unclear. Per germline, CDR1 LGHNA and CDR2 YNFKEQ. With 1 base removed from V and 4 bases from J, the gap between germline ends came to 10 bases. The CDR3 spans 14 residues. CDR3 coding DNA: TGTGCCAGCAGCCAAGCGGTCGGAAGCTATGGCTACACCTTC. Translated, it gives CASSQAVGSYGYTF.

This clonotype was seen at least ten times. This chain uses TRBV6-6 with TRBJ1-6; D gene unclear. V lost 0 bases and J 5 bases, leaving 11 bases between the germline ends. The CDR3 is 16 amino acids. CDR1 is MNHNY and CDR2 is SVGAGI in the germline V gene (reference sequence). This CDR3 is CASSYSGRSDNSPLHF. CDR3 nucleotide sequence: TGTGCCAGCAGTTACTCGGGCAGGTCGGATAATTCACCCCTCCACTTT.

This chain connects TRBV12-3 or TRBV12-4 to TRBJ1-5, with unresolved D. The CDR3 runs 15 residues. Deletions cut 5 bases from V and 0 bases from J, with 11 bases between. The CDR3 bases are TGTGCCAGCAGTCCGGAGAGGAATAGCAATCAGCCCCAGCATTTT. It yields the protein CASSPERNSNQPQHF.

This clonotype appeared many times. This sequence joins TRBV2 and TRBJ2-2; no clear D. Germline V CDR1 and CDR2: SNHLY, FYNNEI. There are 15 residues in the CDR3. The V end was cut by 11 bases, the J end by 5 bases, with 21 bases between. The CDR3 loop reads CAVERVSRRTGELFF. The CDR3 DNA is TGTGCCGTAGAGCGCGTAAGCAGGCGAACCGGGGAGCTGTTTTTT.

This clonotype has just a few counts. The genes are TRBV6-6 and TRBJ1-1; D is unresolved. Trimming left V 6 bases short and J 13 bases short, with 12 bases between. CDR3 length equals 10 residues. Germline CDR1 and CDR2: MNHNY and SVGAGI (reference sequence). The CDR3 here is CASSSGVCFF. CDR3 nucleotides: TGTGCCAGCAGCTCGGGAGTCTGTTTCTTT.

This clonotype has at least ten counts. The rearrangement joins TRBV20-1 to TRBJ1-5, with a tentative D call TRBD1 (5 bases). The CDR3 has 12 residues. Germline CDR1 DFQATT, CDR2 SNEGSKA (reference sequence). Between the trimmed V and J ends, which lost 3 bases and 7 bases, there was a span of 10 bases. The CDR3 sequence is CSARMGVQPQHF. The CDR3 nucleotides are TGCAGTGCTAGGATGGGGGTACAGCCCCAGCATTTT.

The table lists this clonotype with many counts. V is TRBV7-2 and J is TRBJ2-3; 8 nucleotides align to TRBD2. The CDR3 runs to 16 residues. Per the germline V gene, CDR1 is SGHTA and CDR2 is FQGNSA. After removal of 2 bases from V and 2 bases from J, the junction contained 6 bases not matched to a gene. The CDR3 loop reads CASSLFTGGNTDTQYF. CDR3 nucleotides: TGTGCCAGCAGCTTATTTACGGGAGGGAACACAGATACGCAGTATTTT.

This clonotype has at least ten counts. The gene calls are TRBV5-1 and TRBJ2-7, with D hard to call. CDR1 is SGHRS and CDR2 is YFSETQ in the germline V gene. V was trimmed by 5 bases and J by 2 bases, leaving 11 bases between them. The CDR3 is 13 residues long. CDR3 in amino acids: CASREQTTYEQYF. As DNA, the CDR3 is TGCGCCAGCAGGGAACAGACAACCTACGAGCAGTACTTC.

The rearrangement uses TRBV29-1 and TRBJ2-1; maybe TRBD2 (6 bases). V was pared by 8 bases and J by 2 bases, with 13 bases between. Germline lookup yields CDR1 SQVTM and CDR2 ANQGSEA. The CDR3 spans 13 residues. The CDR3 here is CSSRGGTYNEQFF. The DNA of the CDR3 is TGCAGCTCGCGGGGAGGAACCTACAATGAGCAGTTCTTC.

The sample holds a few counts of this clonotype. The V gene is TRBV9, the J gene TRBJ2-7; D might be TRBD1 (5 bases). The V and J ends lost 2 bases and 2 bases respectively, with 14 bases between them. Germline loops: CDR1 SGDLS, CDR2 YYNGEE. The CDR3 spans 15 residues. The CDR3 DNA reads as TGTGCCAGCAGCGTGGGGCCTACTGGAACCTACGAGCAGTACTTC. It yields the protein CASSVGPTGTYEQYF.

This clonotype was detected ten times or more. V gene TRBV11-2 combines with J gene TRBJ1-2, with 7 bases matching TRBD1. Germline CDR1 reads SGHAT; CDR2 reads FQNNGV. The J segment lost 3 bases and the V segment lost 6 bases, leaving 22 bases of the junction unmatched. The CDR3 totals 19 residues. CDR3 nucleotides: TGTGCCAGCAGACACGTCCCACAGGGGCGAAGGCCCTATGACTATGGCTACACCTTC. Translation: CASRHVPQGRRPYDYGYTF.

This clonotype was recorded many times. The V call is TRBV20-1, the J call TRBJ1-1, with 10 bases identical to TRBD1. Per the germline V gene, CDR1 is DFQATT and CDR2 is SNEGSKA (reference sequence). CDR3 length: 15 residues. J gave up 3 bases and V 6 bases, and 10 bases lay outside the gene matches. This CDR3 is CSAGRQGAPDTEAFF. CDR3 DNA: TGCAGTGCAGGGAGACAGGGGGCGCCGGACACTGAAGCTTTCTTT.

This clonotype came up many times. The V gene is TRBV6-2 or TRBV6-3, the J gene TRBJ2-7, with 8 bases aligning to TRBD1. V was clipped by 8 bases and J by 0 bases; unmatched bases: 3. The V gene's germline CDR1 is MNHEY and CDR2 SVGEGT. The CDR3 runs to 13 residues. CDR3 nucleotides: TGTGCCAGCCAGACAGGGGCCTCCTACGAGCAGTACTTC. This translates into CASQTGASYEQYF.

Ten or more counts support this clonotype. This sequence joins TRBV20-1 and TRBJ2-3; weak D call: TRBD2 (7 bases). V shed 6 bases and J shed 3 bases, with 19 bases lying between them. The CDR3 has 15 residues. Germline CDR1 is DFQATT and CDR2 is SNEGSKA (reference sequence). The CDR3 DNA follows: TGCAGTGCCCCGGGGGGTGGGGGGCAGACAGATACGCAGTATTTT. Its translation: CSAPGGGGQTDTQYF.

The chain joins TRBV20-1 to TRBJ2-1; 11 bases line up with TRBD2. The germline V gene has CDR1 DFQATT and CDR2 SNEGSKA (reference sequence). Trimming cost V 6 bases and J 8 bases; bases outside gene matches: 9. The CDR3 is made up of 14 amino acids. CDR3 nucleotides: TGCAGTGCCCATCTAGCGGGGGGACCGGATGAGCAGTTCTTC. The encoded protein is CSAHLAGGPDEQFF.

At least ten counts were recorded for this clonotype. CDR3 amino acids: CASSLAGQGNGYTF. For the CDR3, the DNA is TGCGCCAGCAGCTTGGCAGGACAGGGTAATGGCTACACCTTC. The chain couples TRBV5-1 to TRBJ1-2, with TRBD1 matching 8 bases. Germline lookup yields CDR1 SGHRS and CDR2 YFSETQ. Trimming at V came to 0 bases and at J to 6 bases, leaving 4 bases not matched to a gene. The CDR3 is 14 amino acids. Based on the CDR3 plus reference TRBV5-1 and TRBJ1-2, the full variable domain is KAGVTQTPRYLIKTRGQQVTLSCSPISGHRSVSWYQQTPGQGLQFLFEYFSETQRNKGNFPGRFSGRQFSNSRSEMNVSTLELGDSALYLCASSLAGQGNGYTFGSGTRLTVV.

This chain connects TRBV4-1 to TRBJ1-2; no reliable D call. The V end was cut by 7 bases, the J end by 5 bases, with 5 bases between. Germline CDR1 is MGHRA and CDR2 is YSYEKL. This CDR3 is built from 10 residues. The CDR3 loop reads CASKGYGYTF. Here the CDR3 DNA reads TGCGCCAGCAAAGGGTATGGCTACACCTTC.

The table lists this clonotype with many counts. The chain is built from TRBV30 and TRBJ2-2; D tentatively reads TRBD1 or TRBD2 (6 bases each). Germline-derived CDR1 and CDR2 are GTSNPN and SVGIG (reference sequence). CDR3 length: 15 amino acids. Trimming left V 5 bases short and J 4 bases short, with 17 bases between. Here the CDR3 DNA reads TGTGCCTGGCACGGGGGCCCCATGAGCACCGGGGAGCTGTTTTTT. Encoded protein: CAWHGGPMSTGELFF.

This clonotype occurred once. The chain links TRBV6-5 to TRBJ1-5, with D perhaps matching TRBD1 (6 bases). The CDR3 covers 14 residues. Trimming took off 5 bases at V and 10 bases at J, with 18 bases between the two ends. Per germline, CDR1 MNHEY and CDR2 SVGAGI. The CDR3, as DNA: TGTGCCAGCAGTCCCCGCTCCACAGGGACTCCCCAGCATTTT. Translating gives CASSPRSTGTPQHF.